Each of the 4 T cell receptor beta chains below was sequenced from the same sample in a study of T-cell memory formation after mild COVID-19. In TCRdb, the 5' RACE reads were re-called with MiXCR into one record per CDR3 protein. In the table there are around 300,000 distinct CDR3 sequences, approximately 7.6% of which are singletons. The specimen sequenced was PBMCs or a T cell subset sorted from them (not recorded which). These receptors were taken from a young man who had mild COVID-19 (a few samples of this study predate the infection). Cell type and time point are not known.

In its sample, this clonotype was seen a few times. V and J are TRBV5-1 and TRBJ2-1; 13 bases are shared with TRBD2. V shed 4 bases and J 7 bases; nucleotides not matched to a gene: 2. The CDR3 loop spans 14 amino acids. Germline CDR1 and CDR2: SGHRS and YFSETQ. DNA of the CDR3: TGCGCCAGCAGCGAACTAGCGGGGGGGAATGAGCAGTTCTTC. This gives the protein CASSELAGGNEQFF.

CDR3 sequence reads: CASTLTRTGGIDEQFF. CDR3 DNA sequence: TGTGCCAGCACCCTTACGCGTACAGGGGGAATTGATGAGCAGTTCTTC. V gene TRBV6-6 combines with J gene TRBJ2-1; 8 nucleotides agree with TRBD1. V shed 7 bases, J shed 8 bases, and the junction held 16 bases outside the gene matches. The CDR3 totals 16 residues. Germline values: CDR1 MNHNY, CDR2 SVGAGI (reference sequence).

The chain couples TRBV10-3 to TRBJ2-7; a possible D gene is TRBD1 (6 bases). CDR1 and CDR2 from the germline V gene are ENHRY and SYGVKD. Deletions cut 0 bases from V and 3 bases from J, with 9 bases between. The CDR3 spans 14 residues. CDR3 DNA sequence: TGTGCCATCAGTGAGTCGTACAGGGACTACGAGCAGTACGTC. Residues: CAISESYRDYEQYV.

The chain carries TRBV10-2 and TRBJ2-7; 9 bases are a match to TRBD2. The trim removed 9 bases at V and 0 bases at J, leaving 3 bases unmatched. Germline V gene lookup returns CDR1 WSHSY and CDR2 SAAADI. This CDR3 is built from 13 residues. The CDR3 sequence is CASQTSGSYEQYF. The CDR3 DNA reads as TGCGCCAGTCAGACTAGCGGCTCCTACGAGCAGTACTTC.